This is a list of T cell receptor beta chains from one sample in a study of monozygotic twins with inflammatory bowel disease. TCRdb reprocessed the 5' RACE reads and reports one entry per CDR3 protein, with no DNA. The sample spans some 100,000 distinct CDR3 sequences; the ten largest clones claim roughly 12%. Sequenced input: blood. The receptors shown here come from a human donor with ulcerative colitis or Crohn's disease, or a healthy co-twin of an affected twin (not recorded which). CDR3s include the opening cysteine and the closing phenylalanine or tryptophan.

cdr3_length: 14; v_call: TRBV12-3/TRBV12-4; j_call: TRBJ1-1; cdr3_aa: CASSSEGSNTEAFF
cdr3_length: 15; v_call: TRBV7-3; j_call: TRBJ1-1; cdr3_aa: CASSLNAGENTEAFF
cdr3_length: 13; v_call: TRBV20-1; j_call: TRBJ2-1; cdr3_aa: CSARPPGLEQQFF
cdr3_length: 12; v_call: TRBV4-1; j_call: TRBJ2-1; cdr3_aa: CASSHARSEQFF
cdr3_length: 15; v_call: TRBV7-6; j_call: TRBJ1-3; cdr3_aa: CASSLGQGLGNTIYF
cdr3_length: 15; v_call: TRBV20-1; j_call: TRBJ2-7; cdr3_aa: CSADPLGKWAWEQYF
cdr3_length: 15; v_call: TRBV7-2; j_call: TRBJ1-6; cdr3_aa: CASSLGGPQGSPLHF
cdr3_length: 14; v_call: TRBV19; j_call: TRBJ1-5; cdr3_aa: CASRRTGSNQPQHF
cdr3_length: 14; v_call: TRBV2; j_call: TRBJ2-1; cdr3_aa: CASSLMWSANEQFF
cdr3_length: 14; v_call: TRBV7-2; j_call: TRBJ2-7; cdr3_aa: CASSLAGGDYEQYF
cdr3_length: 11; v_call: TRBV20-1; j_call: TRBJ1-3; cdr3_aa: CSAKTGNTIYF
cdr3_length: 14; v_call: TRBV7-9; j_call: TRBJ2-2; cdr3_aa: CASSLHPNTGELFF
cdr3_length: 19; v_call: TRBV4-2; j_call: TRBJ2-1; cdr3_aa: CASSQFGTNVGTGYNEQFF
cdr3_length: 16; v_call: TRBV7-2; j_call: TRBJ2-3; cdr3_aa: CASSLSGTGAGDTQYF
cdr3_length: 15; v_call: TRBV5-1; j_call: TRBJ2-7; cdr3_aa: CASSLVGGGLYEQYF
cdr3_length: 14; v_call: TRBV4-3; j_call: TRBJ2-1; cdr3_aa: CASSQDSSVDEQFF
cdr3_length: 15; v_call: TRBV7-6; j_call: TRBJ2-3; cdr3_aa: CASSLARGGTDTQYF
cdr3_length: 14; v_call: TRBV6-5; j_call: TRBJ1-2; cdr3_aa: CASSYSGTDYGYTF
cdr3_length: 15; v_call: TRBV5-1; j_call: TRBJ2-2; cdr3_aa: CASSLDAPNTGELFF
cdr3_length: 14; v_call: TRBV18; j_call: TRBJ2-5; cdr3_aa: CASSPPSGEETQYF
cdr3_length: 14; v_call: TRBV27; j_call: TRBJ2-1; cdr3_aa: CASSLWGTGSEQFF
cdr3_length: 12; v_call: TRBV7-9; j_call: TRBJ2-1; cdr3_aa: CACPGGGDEQFF
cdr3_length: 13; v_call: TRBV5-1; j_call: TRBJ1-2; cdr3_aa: CASSLIYGDGYTF
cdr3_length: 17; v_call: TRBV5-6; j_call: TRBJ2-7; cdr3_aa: CASSLPGARAGSYEQYF
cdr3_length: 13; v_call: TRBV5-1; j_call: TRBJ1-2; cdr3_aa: CASSDSHPIGYTF
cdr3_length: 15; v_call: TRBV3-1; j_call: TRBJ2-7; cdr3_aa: CASSPFDRAAYEQYF
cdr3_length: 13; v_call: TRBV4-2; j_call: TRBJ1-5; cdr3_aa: CASSHAVNQPEHF
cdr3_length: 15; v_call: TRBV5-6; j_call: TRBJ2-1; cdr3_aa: CASSFFGRGHDEQFF
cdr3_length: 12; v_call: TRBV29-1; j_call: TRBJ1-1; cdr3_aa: CSGGQGGTEAFF
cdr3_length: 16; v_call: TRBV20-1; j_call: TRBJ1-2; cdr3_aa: CSARDGQSSLEDGYTF
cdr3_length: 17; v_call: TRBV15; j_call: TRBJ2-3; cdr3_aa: CATSREATATSTDTQYF
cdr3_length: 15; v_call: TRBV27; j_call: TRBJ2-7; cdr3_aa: CASSFGSDHRYEQYF
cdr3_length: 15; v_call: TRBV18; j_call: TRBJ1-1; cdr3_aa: CASSPDILGSAEAFF
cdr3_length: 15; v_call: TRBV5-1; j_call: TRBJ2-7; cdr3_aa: CASSLWGDGSYEQYF
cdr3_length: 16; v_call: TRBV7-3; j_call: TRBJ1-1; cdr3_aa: CASSLGYGAGVTEAFF
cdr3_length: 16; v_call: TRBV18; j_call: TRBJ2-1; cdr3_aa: CASSQEQDPSYNEQFF
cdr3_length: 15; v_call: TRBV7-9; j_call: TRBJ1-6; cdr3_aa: CASSFEQGRRSPLHF
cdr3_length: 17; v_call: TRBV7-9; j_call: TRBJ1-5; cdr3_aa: CASSLEAEGPGNQPQHF
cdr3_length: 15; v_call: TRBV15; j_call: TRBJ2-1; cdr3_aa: CATTSGGAGYNEQFF
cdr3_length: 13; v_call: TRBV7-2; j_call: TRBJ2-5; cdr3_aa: CASSLATQETQYF
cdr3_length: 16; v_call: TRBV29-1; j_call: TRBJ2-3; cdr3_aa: CSDPRGGAMGADTQYF